Below are 7 T cell receptor beta chains sequenced from a single sample in a study of cytomegalovirus exposure and HLA in healthy donors. Researchers ran the PCR with 60 Vbeta and 13 Jbeta primers. Repertoires were generated with immunoSEQ multiplex PCR, while TCRdb's copy carries only in-frame clones and drops some. Of about 170,000 clones in the sample, approximately 59% were seen once. The sequenced sample consisted of PBMCs. The receptors shown here come from a man aged 35-49 years in good health and CMV-seronegative.

V gene TRBV27 combines with J gene TRBJ1-5, with D unclear. The germline V gene encodes CDR1 MNHEY and CDR2 SMNVEV (reference sequence). The CDR3 is made up of 15 amino acids. Trimming stripped 8 bases from V and 0 bases from J, with 14 bases between. Here the CDR3 reads CASPTARDSNQPQHF. CDR3 nucleotide sequence: TGTGCCAGCCCCACCGCGCGAGATAGCAATCAGCCCCAGCATTTT.

This clone appeared a few times. The rearrangement uses TRBV29-1 and TRBJ2-1; 8 nucleotides agree with TRBD2. Per germline, CDR1 SQVTM and CDR2 ANQGSEA. With V trimmed by 6 bases and J by 8 bases, 3 bases remained unmatched. The CDR3 is 11 residues long. The CDR3 protein is CSVGLAHEQFF. The CDR3 nucleotides are TGCAGCGTAGGACTAGCCCATGAGCAGTTCTTC.

The V gene is TRBV5-1, the J gene TRBJ2-3, with D possibly TRBD2 on 6 matching bases. This CDR3 spans 17 amino acids. The germline CDR1 and CDR2 sequences are SGHRS and YFSETQ. Between the trimmed V and J ends, which lost 0 bases and 0 bases, there was a span of 14 bases. CDR3 amino acids: CASSLAPPSASTDTQYF. CDR3 bases: TGCGCCAGCAGCTTGGCCCCCCCTAGCGCTAGCACAGATACGCAGTATTTT.

V and J are TRBV5-1 and TRBJ2-7; D perhaps matches TRBD1 (6 bases). Germline V gene data show CDR1 as SGHRS and CDR2 as YFSETQ. The CDR3 is 20 amino acids. Between the trimmed V and J ends, which lost 2 bases and 0 bases, there was a span of 27 bases. CDR3 residues: CASSLTFTTDGQLLSYEQYF. As DNA, the CDR3 is TGCGCCAGCAGCTTAACCTTCACAACAGACGGACAGCTCCTCTCCTACGAGCAGTACTTC.

This clone was seen a few times. J is TRBJ2-7 and V is TRBV5-4; 8 bases align to TRBD1. The CDR3 spans 15 residues. V was pared by 2 bases and J by 2 bases, with 6 bases of the junction left unmatched. The germline gives CDR1 SGHNT, CDR2 YYREEE (reference sequence). CDR3 sequence: CASSFDRGQTYEQYF. The CDR3 region has the DNA TGTGCCAGCAGCTTTGACAGGGGCCAAACCTACGAGCAGTACTTC.

There are a few counts of this clone. This chain joins TRBV7-2 and TRBJ1-2; TRBD1 might be the D (5 bases). The V gene lost 3 bases and the J gene lost 4 bases, with 15 bases spanning the gap. Germline-derived CDR1 and CDR2 are SGHTA and FQGNSA. This CDR3 contains 15 residues. CDR3 coding DNA: TGTGCCAGCAGCTTCACGCAGGGTGGTGCCTATGGCTACACCTTC. It codes for CASSFTQGGAYGYTF.

Concerning this clone itself: Other nucleotide sequences in the sample specify the same CDR3. This chain connects TRBV19 to TRBJ1-5, with TRBD1 matching over 8 bases. The CDR3 totals 15 residues. Germline CDR1 and CDR2: LNHDA and SQIVND (reference sequence). Losses at the gene ends were 3 bases for V and 7 bases for J; bases not matched to a gene: 8. The CDR3 nucleotides are TGTGCCAGTAGTATGAGGGACAGGAGAGGACAGCCCCAGCATTTT. Amino acids: CASSMRDRRGQPQHF.